This T cell receptor (beta chain) was retrieved from a study of stem cell transplantation in POMP-related autoinflammatory disease. In the study overall: Impaired MHC class I-dependent CD8+ differentiation was hypothesized from defective thymoproteasomes.

This clone was counted between two and nine times. What it binds is not known. Profiled with immunoSEQ multiplex PCR; TCRdb holds only in-frame clones, not every one. The sample lists approximately 1,300 clones, around three quarters occurring once. Study-level results: Across all analyzed T-cell subsets, patients with PRAID tended toward reduced diversity and increased clonality. Fewer unique TRB V-J gene pairings were identified in patients with PRAID.

Prominent immunodeficiency with autoinflammation defined PRAID. Sample: Tregs from PBMCs, taken before stem cell transplantation. This TCR was sampled from a human donor with POMP-related autoinflammation and immune dysregulation (PRAID).

This chain's CDR3 is CASSRASGLQETQYF. The CDR3 region has the DNA TGTGCCAGTAGTAGGGCTAGCGGCCTCCAAGAGACCCAGTACTTC. The chain combines TRBV19 with TRBJ2-5; 7 bases are a match to TRBD2. There are 15 residues in the CDR3. Trimming at V came to 4 bases and at J to 1 base, leaving 6 bases not matched to a gene. The germline V gene encodes CDR1 LNHDA and CDR2 SQIVND (reference sequence). Full variable domain (rest looked up from reference TRBV19 and TRBJ2-5): DGGITQSPKYLFRKEGQNVTLSCEQNLNHDAMYWYRQDPGQGLRLIYYSQIVNDFQKGDIAEGYSVSREKKESFPLTVTSAQKNPTAFYLCASSRASGLQETQYFGPGTRLLVL.